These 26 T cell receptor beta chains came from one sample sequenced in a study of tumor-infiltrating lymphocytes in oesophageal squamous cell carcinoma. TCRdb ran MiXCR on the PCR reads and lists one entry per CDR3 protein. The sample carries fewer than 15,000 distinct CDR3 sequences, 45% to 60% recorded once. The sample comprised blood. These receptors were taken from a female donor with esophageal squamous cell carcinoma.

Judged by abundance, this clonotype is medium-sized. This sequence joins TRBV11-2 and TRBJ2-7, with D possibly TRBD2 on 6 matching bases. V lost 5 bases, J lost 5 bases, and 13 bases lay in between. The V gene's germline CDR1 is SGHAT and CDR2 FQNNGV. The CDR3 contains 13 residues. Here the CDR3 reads CASSAGLPHEQYF. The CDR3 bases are TGTGCCAGCAGCGCCGGACTACCTCACGAGCAGTACTTC.

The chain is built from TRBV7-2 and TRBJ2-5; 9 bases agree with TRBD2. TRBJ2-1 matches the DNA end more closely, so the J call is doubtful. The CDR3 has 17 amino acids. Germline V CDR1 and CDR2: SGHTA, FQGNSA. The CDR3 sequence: CASSPLLLAGFYNEQFF. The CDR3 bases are TGTGCCAGCAGCCCCCTGCTCCTAGCGGGGTTCTACAATGAGCAGTTCTTC.

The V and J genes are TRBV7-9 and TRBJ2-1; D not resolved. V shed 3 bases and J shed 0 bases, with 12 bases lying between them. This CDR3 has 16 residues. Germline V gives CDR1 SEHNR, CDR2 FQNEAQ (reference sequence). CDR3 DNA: TGTGCCAGCAGCTTGTTAGTGCCGAGCTCCTACAATGAGCAGTTCTTC. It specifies CASSLLVPSSYNEQFF. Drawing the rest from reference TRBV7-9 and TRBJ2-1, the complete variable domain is DTGVSQNPRHKITKRGQNVTFRCDPISEHNRLYWYRQTLGQGPEFLTYFQNEAQLEKSRLLSDRFSAERPKGSFSTLEIQRTEQGDSAMYLCASSLLVPSSYNEQFFGPGTRLTVL.

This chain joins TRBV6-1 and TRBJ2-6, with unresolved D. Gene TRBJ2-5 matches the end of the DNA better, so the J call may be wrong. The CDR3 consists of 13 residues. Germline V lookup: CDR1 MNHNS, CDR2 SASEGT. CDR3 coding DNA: TGTGCCAGCAGTGAATTCGAGCAAGAGACCCAGTACTTC. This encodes CASSEFEQETQYF.

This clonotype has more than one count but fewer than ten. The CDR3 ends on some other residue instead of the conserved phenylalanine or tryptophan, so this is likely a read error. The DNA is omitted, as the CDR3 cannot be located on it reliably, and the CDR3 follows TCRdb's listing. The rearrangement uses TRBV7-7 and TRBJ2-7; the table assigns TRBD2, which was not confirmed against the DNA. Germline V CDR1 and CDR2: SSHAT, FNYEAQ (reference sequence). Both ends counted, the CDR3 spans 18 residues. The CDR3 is CASSLEVGLAYNEQFFGS.

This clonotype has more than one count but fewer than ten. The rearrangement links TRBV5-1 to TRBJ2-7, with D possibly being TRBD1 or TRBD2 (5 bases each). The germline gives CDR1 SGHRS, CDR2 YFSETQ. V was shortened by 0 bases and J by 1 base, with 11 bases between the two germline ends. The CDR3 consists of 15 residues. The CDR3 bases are TGCGCCAGCAGCTTGGGAGGGGCCCTTTCCTACGAGCAGTACTTC. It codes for CASSLGGALSYEQYF.

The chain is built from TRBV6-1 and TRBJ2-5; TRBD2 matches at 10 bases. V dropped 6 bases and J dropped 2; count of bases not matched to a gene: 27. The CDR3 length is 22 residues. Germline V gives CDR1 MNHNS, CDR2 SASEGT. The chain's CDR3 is CASSLGGQEFTFSGGPQETQYF. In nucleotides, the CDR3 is TGTGCCAGCAGCCTAGGGGGACAGGAGTTTACCTTTAGCGGGGGGCCACAAGAGACCCAGTACTTC.

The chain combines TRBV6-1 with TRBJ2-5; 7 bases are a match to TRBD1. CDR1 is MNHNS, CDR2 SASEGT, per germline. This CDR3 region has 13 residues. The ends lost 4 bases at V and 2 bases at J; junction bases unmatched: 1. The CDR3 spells CASSGTGQETQYF. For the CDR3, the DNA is TGTGCCAGCAGTGGGACAGGTCAAGAGACCCAGTACTTC.

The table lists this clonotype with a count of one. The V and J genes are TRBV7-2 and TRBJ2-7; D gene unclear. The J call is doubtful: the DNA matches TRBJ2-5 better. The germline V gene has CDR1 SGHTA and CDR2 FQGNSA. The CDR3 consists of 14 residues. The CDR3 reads CASSHRTISETQYF. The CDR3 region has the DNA TGTGCCAGCAGCCATAGGACCATTTCAGAGACCCAGTACTTC.

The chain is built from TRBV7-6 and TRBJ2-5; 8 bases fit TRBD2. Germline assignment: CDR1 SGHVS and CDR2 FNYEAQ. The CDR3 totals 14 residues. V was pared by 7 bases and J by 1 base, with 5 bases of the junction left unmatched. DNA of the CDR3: TGTGCCAGCAACCTGCGGGAGGTCCAAGAGACCCAGTACTTC. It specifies CASNLREVQETQYF.

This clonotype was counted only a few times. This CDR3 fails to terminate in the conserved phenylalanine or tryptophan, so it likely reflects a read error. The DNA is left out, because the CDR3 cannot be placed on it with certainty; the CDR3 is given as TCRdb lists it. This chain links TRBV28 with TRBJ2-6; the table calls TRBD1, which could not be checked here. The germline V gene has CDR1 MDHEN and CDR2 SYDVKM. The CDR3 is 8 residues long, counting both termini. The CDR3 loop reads CASSLWGE.

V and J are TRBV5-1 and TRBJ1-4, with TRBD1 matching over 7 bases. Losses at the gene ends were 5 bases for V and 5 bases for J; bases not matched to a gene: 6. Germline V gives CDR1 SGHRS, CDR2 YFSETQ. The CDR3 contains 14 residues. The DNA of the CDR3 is TGCGCCAGCAGTCCCGGAGGGGGCAATGAAAAACTGTTTTTT. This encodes CASSPGGGNEKLFF.

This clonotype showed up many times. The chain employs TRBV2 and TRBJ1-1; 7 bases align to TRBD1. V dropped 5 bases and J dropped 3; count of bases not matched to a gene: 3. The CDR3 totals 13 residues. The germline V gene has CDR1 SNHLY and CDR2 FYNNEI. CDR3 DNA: TGTGCCAGCAGTATAACAGGGGACACTGAAGCTTTCTTT. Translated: CASSITGDTEAFF.

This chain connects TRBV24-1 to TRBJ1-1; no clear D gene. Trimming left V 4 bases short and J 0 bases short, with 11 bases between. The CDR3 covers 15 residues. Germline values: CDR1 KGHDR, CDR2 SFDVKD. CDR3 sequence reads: CATSESLEMNTEAFF. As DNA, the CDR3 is TGTGCCACCAGTGAATCTTTAGAAATGAACACTGAAGCTTTCTTT.

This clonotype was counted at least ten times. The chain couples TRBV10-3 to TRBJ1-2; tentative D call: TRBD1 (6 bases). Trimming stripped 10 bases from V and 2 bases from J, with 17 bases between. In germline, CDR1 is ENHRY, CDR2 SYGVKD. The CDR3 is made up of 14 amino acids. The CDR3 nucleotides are TGTGCCACTCGGGATGGGGGGCTCAACTATGGCTACACCTTC. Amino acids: CATRDGGLNYGYTF.

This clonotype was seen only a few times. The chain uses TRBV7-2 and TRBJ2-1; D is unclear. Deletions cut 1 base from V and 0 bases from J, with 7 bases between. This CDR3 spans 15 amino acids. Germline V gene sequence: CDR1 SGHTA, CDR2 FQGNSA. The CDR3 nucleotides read TGTGCCAGCAGCTTAGTTCTCGGCTCCTACAATGAGCAGTTCTTC. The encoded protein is CASSLVLGSYNEQFF.

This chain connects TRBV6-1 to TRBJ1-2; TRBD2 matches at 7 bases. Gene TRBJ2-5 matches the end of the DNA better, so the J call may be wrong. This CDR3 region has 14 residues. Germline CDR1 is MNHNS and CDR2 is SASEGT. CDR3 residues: CASREVGNKETQYF. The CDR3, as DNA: TGTGCCAGCCGGGAGGTGGGGAACAAAGAGACCCAGTACTTC.

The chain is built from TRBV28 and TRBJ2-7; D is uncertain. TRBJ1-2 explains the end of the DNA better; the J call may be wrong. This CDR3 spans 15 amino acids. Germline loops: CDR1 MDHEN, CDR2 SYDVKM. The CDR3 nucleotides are TGTGCCAGCAGTTTAGGATGGCACGGAGGTCGGGGCTACACCTTC. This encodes CASSLGWHGGRGYTF.

CDR3 sequence reads: CASSVFSGTNTGELFF. The DNA for the CDR3 is TGTGCCAGCAGCGTATTCAGCGGGACGAACACCGGGGAGCTGTTTTTT. The rearrangement uses TRBV9 and TRBJ2-2; 7 nucleotides line up with TRBD2. CDR3 length: 16 residues. Trimming took 1 base from V and 0 from J; bases not matched to a gene: 3. Germline CDR1 reads SGDLS; CDR2 reads YYNGEE. Looking up the rest from reference TRBV9 and TRBJ2-2 gives the full variable domain: DSGVTQTPKHLITATGQRVTLRCSPRSGDLSVYWYQQSLDQGLQFLIQYYNGEERAKGNILERFSAQQFPDLHSELNLSSLELGDSALYFCASSVFSGTNTGELFFGEGSRLTVL.

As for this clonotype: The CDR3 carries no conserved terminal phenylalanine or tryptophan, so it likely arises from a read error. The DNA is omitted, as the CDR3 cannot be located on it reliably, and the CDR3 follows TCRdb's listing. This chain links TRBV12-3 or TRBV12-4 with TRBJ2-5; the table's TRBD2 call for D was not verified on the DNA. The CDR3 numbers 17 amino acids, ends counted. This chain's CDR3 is CASSLTVNTNSPLQFGN.

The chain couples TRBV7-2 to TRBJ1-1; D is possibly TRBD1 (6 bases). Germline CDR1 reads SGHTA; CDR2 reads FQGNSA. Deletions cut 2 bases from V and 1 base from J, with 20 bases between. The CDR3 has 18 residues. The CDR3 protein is CASSLFLVGGRRNTEAFF. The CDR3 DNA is TGTGCCAGCAGCTTATTTTTGGTTGGGGGCAGGAGGAACACTGAAGCTTTCTTT. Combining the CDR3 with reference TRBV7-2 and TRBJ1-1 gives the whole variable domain GAGVSQSPSNKVTEKGKDVELRCDPISGHTALYWYRQSLGQGLEFLIYFQGNSAPDKSGLPSDRFSAERTGGSVSTLTIQRTQQEDSAVYLCASSLFLVGGRRNTEAFFGQGTRLTVV.

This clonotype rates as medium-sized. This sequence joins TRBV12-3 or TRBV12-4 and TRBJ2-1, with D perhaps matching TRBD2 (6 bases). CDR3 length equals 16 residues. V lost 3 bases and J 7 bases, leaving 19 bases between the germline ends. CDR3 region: CASSFLGGDWGNEQFF. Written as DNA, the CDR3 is TGTGCCAGCAGTTTCCTAGGCGGGGACTGGGGTAATGAGCAGTTCTTC.

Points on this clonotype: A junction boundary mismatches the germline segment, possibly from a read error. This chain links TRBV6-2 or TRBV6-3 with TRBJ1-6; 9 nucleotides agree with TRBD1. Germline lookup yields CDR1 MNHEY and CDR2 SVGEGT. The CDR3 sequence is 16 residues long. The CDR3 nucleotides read TGTGCCAGCAGTACCCCGGGACAGGGTTCGGCCTACGAGCAGTACTTT. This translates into CASSTPGQGSAYEQYF.

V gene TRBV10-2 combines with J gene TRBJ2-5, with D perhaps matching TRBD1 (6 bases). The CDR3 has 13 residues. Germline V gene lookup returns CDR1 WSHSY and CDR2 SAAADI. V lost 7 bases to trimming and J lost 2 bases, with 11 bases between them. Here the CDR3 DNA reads TGCGCCAGCACCTGGACAGTACAAGAGACCCAGTACTTC. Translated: CASTWTVQETQYF.

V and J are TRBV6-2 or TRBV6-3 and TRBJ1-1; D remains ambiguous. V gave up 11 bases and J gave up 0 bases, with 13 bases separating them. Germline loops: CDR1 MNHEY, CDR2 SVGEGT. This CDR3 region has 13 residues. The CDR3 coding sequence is TGTGCCCTCCAGTATTCCATGAACACTGAAGCTTTCTTT. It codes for CALQYSMNTEAFF.

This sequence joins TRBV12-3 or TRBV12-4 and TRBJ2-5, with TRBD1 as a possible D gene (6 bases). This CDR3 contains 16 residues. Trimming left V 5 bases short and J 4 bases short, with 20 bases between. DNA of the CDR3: TGTGCCAGCAGTCCACACGCCCAGGGGCCCCGAGAGACCCAGTACTTC. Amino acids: CASSPHAQGPRETQYF.